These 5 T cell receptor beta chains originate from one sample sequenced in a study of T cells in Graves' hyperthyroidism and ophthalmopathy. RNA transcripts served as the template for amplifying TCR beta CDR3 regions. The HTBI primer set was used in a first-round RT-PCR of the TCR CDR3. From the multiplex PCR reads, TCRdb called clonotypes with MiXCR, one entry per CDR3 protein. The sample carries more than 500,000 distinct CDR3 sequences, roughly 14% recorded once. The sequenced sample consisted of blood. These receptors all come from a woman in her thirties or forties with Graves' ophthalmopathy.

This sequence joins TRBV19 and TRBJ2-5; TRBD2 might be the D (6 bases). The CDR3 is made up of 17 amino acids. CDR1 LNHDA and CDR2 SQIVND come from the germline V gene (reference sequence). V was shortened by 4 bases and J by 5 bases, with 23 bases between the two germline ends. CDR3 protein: CASSSGAIGPQRETQYF. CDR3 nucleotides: TGTGCCAGTAGTAGCGGGGCGATAGGGCCCCAGAGGGAGACCCAGTACTTC.

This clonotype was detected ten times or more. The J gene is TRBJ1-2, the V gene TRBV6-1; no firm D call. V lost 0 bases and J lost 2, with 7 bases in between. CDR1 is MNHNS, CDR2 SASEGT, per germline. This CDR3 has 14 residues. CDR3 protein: CASSEAGGNYGYTF. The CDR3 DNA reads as TGTGCCAGCAGTGAAGCGGGCGGGAACTATGGCTACACCTTC.

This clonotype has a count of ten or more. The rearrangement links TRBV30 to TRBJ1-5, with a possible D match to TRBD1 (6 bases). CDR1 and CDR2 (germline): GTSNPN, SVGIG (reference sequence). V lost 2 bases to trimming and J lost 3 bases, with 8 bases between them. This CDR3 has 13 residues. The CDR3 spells CAWSNRANQPQHF. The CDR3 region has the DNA TGTGCCTGGAGTAACAGGGCCAATCAGCCCCAGCATTTT.

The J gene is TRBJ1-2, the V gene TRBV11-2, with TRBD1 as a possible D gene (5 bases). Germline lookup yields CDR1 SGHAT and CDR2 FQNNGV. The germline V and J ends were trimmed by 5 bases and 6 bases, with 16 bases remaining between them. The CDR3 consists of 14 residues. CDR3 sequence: CASSLQRGEDGYTF. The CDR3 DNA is TGTGCCAGCAGCCTGCAGCGAGGGGAGGATGGCTACACCTTC. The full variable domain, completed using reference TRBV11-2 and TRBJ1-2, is EAGVAQSPRYKIIEKRQSVAFWCNPISGHATLYWYQQILGQGPKLLIQFQNNGVVDDSQLPKDRFSAERLKGVDSTLKIQPAKLEDSAVYLCASSLQRGEDGYTFGSGTRLTVV.

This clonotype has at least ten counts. The DNA of the CDR3 is TGTGCCAGCAGTTTGGCAGGGCTTGGCTACACCTTC. Translated, it gives CASSLAGLGYTF. This chain uses TRBV28 with TRBJ1-2; possibly TRBD1 for D (5 bases). The ends were cut back, 3 bases at V and 7 bases at J, with 9 bases in the middle. This CDR3 spans 12 amino acids. Germline CDR1 and CDR2: MDHEN and SYDVKM.